This record looks at one TCR beta chain sequence and its context. As yet, its antigen is unknown. The source of the sample is a study of cytomegalovirus exposure and HLA in healthy donors. General observations from the study: Most subjects had HLA-A and HLA-B alleles reportedly predicted accurately by TCR beta sequences.

PCR involved 60 Vbeta and 13 Jbeta primers. Libraries were prepared by immunoSEQ multiplex PCR; TCRdb keeps only in-frame clonotypes and omits some of them. Of 150,000 to 200,000 clones detected, just over 75% appear once; the ten largest clones hold approximately 1%. V trimming: 5 bases; J trimming: 12 bases; junction bases outside the gene matches: 8. Germline V gene data show CDR1 as MDHEN and CDR2 as SYDVKM. The CDR3 runs to 13 residues. The source is a woman aged 40 to 50 in good health and CMV-seronegative. The sample taken for sequencing was PBMCs. The V call is TRBV28, the J call TRBJ1-4; 8 bases are a match to TRBD1. CDR3 nucleotides: TGTGCCAGCAGTCGCGGACAGGGTGAGGAACTGTTTTTT. Translation gives CASSRGQGEELFF. Combining the CDR3 with reference TRBV28 and TRBJ1-4 gives the whole variable domain DVKVTQSSRYLVKRTGEKVFLECVQDMDHENMFWYRQDPGLGLRLIYFSYDVKMKEKGDIPEGYSVSREKKERFSLILESASTNQTSMYLCASSRGQGEELFFGSGTQLSVL.